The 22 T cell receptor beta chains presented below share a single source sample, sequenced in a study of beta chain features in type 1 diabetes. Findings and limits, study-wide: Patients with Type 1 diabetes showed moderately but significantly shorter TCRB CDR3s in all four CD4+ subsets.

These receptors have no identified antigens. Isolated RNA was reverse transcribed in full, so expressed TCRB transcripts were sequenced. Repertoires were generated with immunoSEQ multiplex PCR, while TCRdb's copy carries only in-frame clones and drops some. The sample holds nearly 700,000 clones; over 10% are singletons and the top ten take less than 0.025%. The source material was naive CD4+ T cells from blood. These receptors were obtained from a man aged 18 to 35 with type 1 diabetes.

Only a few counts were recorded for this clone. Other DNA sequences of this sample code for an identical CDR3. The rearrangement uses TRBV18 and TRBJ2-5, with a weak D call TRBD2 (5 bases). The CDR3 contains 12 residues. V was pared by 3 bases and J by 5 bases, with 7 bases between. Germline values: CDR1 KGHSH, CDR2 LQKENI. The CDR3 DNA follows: TGTGCCAGCTCACCGGGAGAGGAGACCCAGTACTTC. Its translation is CASSPGEETQYF.

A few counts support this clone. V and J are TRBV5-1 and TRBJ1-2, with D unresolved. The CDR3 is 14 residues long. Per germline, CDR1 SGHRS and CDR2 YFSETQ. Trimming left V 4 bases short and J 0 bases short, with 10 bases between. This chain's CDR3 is CASSVRETNYGYTF. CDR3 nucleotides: TGCGCCAGCAGCGTGCGGGAGACTAACTATGGCTACACCTTC.

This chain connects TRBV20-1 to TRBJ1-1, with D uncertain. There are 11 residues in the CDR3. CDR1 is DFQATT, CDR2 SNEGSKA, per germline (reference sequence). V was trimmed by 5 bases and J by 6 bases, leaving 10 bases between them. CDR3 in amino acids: CSAFLDPEAFF. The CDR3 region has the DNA TGCAGTGCTTTTCTTGACCCTGAAGCTTTCTTT.

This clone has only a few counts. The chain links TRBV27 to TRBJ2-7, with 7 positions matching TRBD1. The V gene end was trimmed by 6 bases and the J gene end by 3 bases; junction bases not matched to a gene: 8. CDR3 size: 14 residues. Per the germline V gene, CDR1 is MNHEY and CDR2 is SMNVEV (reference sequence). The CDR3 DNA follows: TGTGCCAGCAGACGCACAGGGGCGGTCTACGAGCAGTACTTC. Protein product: CASRRTGAVYEQYF.

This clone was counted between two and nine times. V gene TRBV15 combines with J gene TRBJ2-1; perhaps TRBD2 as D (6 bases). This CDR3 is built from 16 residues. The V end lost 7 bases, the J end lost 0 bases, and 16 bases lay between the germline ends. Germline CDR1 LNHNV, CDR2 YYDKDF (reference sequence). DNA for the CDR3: TGTGCCACCATACAGGTACTCGGGAGCTCCTACAATGAGCAGTTCTTC. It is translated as CATIQVLGSSYNEQFF.

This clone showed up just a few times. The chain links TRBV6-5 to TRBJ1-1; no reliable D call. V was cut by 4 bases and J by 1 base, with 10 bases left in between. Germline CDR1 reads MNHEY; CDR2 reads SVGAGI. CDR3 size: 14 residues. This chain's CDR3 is CASSWAGPNTEAFF. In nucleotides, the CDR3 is TGTGCCAGCAGTTGGGCAGGACCGAACACTGAAGCTTTCTTT.

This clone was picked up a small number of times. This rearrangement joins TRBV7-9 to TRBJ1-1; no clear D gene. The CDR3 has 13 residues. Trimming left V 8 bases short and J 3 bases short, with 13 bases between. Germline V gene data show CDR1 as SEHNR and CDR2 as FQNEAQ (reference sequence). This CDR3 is CASGLQEDTEAFF. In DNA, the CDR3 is TGTGCCAGCGGCCTCCAGGAGGACACTGAAGCTTTCTTT. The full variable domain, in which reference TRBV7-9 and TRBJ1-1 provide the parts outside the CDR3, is DTGVSQNPRHKITKRGQNVTFRCDPISEHNRLYWYRQTLGQGPEFLTYFQNEAQLEKSRLLSDRFSAERPKGSFSTLEIQRTEQGDSAMYLCASGLQEDTEAFFGQGTRLTVV.

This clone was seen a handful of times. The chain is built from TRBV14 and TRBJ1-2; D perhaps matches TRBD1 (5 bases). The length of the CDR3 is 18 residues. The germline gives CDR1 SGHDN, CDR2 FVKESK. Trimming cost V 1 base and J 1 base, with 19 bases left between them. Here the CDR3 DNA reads TGTGCCAGCAGCCAAGGGTATCGGACACATCAGGGTAACTATGGCTACACCTTC. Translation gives CASSQGYRTHQGNYGYTF. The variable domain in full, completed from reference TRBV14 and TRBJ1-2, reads EAGVTQFPSHSVIEKGQTVTLRCDPISGHDNLYWYRRVMGKEIKFLLHFVKESKQDESGMPNNRFLAERTGGTYSTLKVQPAELEDSGVYFCASSQGYRTHQGNYGYTFGSGTRLTVV.

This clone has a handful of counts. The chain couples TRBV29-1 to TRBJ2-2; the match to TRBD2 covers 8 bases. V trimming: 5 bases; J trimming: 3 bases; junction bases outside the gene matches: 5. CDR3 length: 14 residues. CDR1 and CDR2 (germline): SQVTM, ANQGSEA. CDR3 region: CSVFRGGDTGELFF. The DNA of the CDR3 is TGCAGCGTTTTCCGGGGGGGCGACACCGGGGAGCTGTTTTTT.

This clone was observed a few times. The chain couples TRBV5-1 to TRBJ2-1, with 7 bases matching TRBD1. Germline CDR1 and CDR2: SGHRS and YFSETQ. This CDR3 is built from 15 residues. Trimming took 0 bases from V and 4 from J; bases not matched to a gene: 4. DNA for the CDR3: TGCGCCAGCAGCTTGGTCCCGGGACAGTACAATGAGCAGTTCTTC. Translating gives CASSLVPGQYNEQFF.

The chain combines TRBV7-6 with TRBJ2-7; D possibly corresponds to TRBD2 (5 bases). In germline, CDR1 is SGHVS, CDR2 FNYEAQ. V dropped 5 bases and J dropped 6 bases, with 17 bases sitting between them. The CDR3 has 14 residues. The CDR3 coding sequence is TGTGCCAGCAGCGTGGACTTTCCGGCGGGCGAGCAGTACTTC. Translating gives CASSVDFPAGEQYF. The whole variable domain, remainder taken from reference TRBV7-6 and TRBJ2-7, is GAGVSQSPRYKVTKRGQDVALRCDPISGHVSLYWYRQALGQGPEFLTYFNYEAQQDKSGLPNDRFSAERPEGSISTLTIQRTEQRDSAMYRCASSVDFPAGEQYFGPGTRLTVT.

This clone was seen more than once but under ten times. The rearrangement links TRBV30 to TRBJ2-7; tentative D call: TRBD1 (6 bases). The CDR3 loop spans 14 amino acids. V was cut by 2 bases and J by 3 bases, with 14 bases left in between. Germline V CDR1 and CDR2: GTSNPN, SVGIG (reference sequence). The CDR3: CAWSMIGQIYEQYF. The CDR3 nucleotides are TGTGCCTGGAGTATGATAGGACAGATCTACGAGCAGTACTTC.

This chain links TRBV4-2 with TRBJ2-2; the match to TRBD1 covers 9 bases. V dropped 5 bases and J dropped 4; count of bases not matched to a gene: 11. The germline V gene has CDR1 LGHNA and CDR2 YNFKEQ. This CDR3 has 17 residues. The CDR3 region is CASSSPLGTGSTGELFF. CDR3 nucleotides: TGTGCCAGCAGCTCACCCCTCGGGACAGGGTCCACCGGGGAGCTGTTTTTT.

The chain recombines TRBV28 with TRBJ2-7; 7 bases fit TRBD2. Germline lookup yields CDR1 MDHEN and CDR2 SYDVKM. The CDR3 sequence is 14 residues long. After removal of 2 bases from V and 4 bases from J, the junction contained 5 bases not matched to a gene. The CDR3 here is CASSLVAGYYEQYF. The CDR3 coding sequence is TGTGCCAGCAGTTTAGTAGCGGGCTATTACGAGCAGTACTTC.

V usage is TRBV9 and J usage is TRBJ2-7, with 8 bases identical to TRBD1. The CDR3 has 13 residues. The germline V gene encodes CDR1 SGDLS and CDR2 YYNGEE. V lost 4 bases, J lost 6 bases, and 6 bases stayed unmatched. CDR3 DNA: TGTGCCAGCAGCAACGGACAGGGCAGCGAGCAGTACTTC. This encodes CASSNGQGSEQYF.

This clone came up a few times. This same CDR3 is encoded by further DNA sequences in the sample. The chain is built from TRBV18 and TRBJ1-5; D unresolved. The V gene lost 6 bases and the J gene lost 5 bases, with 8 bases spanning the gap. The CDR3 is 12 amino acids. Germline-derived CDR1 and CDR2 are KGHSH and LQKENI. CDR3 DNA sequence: TGTGCCAGCTCTCCCCCGGATCAGCCCCAGCATTTT. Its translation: CASSPPDQPQHF.

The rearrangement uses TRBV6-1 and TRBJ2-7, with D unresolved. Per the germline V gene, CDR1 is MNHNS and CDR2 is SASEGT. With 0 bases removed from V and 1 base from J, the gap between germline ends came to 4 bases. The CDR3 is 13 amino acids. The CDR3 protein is CASSEAESYEQYF. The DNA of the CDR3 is TGTGCCAGCAGTGAAGCGGAGTCCTACGAGCAGTACTTC.

CDR3 loop: CASSLAGTGSYEQYF. As DNA, the CDR3 is TGTGCCAGCAGCTTAGCCGGGACAGGGAGTTACGAGCAGTACTTC. The gene calls are TRBV7-9 and TRBJ2-7; TRBD1 matches 9 bases. The CDR3 has 15 residues. The trim removed 0 bases at V and 4 bases at J, leaving 4 bases unmatched. Germline CDR1 is SEHNR and CDR2 is FQNEAQ (reference sequence).

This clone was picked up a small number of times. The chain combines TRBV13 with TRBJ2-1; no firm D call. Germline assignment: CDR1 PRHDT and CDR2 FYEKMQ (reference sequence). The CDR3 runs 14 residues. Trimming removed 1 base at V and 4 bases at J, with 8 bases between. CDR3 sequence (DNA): TGTGCCAGCAGCTTAGCCAGGCCTTACAATGAGCAGTTCTTC. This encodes CASSLARPYNEQFF.

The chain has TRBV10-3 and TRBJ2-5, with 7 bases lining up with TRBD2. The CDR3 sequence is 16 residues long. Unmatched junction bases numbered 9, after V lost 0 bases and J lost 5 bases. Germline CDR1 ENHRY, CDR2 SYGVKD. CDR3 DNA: TGTGCCATCAGTGAGTCCGAAGCGGGGACGCGGGAGACCCAGTACTTC. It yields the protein CAISESEAGTRETQYF.

DNA of the CDR3: TGTGCCAGCATGGGAAGGGGGCTAGGATCACCCCTCCACTTT. This encodes CASMGRGLGSPLHF. V and J are TRBV6-5 and TRBJ1-6, with TRBD1 matching over 7 bases. The germline CDR1 and CDR2 sequences are MNHEY and SVGAGI. With V trimmed by 7 bases and J by 10 bases, 10 bases remained unmatched. The CDR3 has 14 amino acids.

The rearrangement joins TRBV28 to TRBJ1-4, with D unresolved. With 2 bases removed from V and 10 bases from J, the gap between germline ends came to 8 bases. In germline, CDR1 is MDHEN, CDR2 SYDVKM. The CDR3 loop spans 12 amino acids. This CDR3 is CASSLIHAKLFF. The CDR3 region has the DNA TGTGCCAGCAGTTTAATACACGCAAAACTGTTTTTT.